This is a list of T cell receptor beta chains from one sample in a study of identical twins. TCRdb itself ran the 5' RACE reads through MiXCR, one entry per CDR3 protein. The sample has hundreds of thousands of distinct CDR3 sequences; 7.1% are singletons. The data also belong to a second study, concerning yellow fever vaccine responses in identical twins.

Sample: PBMCs. These receptors were collected from a woman between 18 and 29 years old in good health. CDR3s include the opening cysteine and the closing phenylalanine or tryptophan. A D gene is named only where the DNA matches it firmly. Some rows have no size entry. The others give once, few or many, or a class for an expanded clone.

abundance	d_gene	v_gene	j_gene	CDR3aa	CDR3nt
few	-	TRBV9	TRBJ2-2	CASSVDFLSEYSGELFF	TGTGCCAGCAGCGTAGATTTCCTATCTGAGTACTCCGGGGAGCTGTTTTTT
-	TRBD1	TRBV27	TRBJ1-1	CAPPGTGYRNTEAFF	TGTGCCCCCCCGGGGACAGGGTATCGGAACACTGAAGCTTTCTTT
many	TRBD2	TRBV10-3	TRBJ2-2	CAINPGGTGELFF	TGTGCCATCAACCCCGGGGGGACCGGGGAGCTGTTTTTT
few	TRBD1	TRBV28	TRBJ2-7	CASSPGDRGAEQYF	TGTGCCAGCAGTCCCGGGGACAGGGGGGCCGAGCAGTACTTC
many	-	TRBV29-1	TRBJ2-1	CSARTPGNEQFF	TGCAGCGCCCGGACCCCAGGGAATGAGCAGTTCTTC
many	TRBD2	TRBV11-2	TRBJ2-1	CASSWEFGASGSNTLEQFF	TGTGCCAGCAGCTGGGAGTTCGGGGCTAGCGGTTCAAACACGCTTGAGCAGTTCTTC
many	TRBD2	TRBV14	TRBJ2-2	CASSQGPSGRGDGELFF	TGTGCCAGCAGCCAAGGCCCTAGCGGACGAGGGGACGGGGAGCTGTTTTTT
many	TRBD1	TRBV11-2	TRBJ2-5	CASSLGTGGGQETQYF	TGTGCCAGCAGCTTGGGAACAGGGGGCGGGCAAGAGACCCAGTACTTC
few	-	TRBV7-6	TRBJ1-6	CASSLGRVRNSPLHF	TGTGCCAGCAGCTTGGGCAGGGTGAGGAATTCACCCCTCCACTTT
few	-	TRBV20-1	TRBJ2-5	CSAQVIGNQETQYF	TGCAGTGCCCAAGTGATCGGGAACCAAGAGACCCAGTACTTC
-	-	TRBV5-6	TRBJ2-1	CASSLGPGSGRSYNEQFF	TGTGCCAGCAGCTTGGGGCCGGGCAGTGGCCGCTCCTACAATGAGCAGTTCTTC
many	TRBD1	TRBV4-1	TRBJ2-7	CASSQGTGNFYEQYF	TGCGCCAGCAGCCAAGGGACAGGGAACTTCTACGAGCAGTACTTC
-	TRBD1	TRBV6-1	TRBJ1-4	CASRLQGAGSEKLFF	TGTGCCAGCCGACTACAGGGGGCAGGGAGTGAAAAACTGTTTTTT
many	-	TRBV10-3	TRBJ1-1	CATSSGHRTNTEAFF	TGTGCCACGTCGTCGGGACACCGGACCAACACTGAAGCTTTCTTT
many	-	TRBV4-1	TRBJ1-2	CASSQDPQISSGYTF	TGCGCCAGCAGCCAAGACCCGCAAATCTCCTCTGGCTACACCTTC
many	TRBD1	TRBV12-3/TRBV12-4	TRBJ2-3	CASSPPPGQGSHDTQYF	TGTGCCAGCAGTCCCCCTCCGGGACAGGGATCCCACGATACGCAGTATTTT
many	-	TRBV21-1	TRBJ1-1	CASILSSQGNTEAFF	TGTGCCAGCATCCTATCCAGCCAGGGGAACACTGAAGCTTTCTTT
-	-	TRBV7-9	TRBJ1-4	CASSITTTNEKLFF	TGTGCCAGCAGCATTACAACAACTAATGAAAAACTGTTTTTT
-	-	TRBV7-6	TRBJ2-5	CASSLWTIQEGETQYF	TGTGCCAGCAGCCTATGGACTATCCAGGAGGGAGAGACCCAGTACTTC
few	-	TRBV20-1	TRBJ2-1	CSARLYSNNEQFF	TGCAGTGCCCGGCTTTATTCGAACAATGAGCAGTTCTTC
few	TRBD2	TRBV10-3	TRBJ2-1	CAISEILAGAYNEQFF	TGTGCCATCAGTGAGATCCTAGCGGGGGCCTACAATGAGCAGTTCTTC
-	-	TRBV3-1	TRBJ2-7	CASSHDPFPAGYEQYF	TGTGCCAGCAGCCATGATCCCTTCCCAGCCGGCTACGAGCAGTACTTC
many	-	TRBV27	TRBJ2-3	CASSPFGRGTDTQYF	TGTGCCAGCAGCCCCTTTGGCCGGGGCACAGATACGCAGTATTTT
few	-	TRBV6-5	TRBJ1-1	CASSYVGSTEAFF	TGTGCCAGCAGTTACGTCGGTAGCACTGAAGCTTTCTTT
few	TRBD1	TRBV20-1	TRBJ1-1	CSAPKTGVDTEAFF	TGCAGTGCTCCCAAGACAGGGGTGGACACTGAAGCTTTCTTT
-	TRBD2	TRBV20-1	TRBJ2-3	CSARRAGLGAVDTQYF	TGCAGTGCTAGAAGAGCGGGGTTAGGGGCGGTGGATACGCAGTATTTT
-	TRBD2	TRBV6-1	TRBJ2-1	CASSAGGAVNEQFF	TGTGCCAGCAGTGCCGGGGGGGCAGTAAATGAGCAGTTCTTC
few	-	TRBV14	TRBJ1-1	CASSQDRPRNTEAFF	TGTGCCAGCAGCCAAGACAGGCCAAGGAACACTGAAGCTTTCTTT
many	-	TRBV10-3	TRBJ2-2	CAIRDTNTGELFF	TGTGCCATCAGGGACACCAACACCGGGGAGCTGTTTTTT
few	-	TRBV7-2	TRBJ1-1	CASSHDRNGWNTEAFF	TGTGCCAGCAGCCACGACAGGAATGGATGGAACACTGAAGCTTTCTTT
few	-	TRBV12-3/TRBV12-4	TRBJ2-7	CASSSGEGGSYEQYF	TGTGCCAGCAGTTCCGGAGAGGGGGGCTCCTACGAGCAGTACTTC
-	TRBD2	TRBV12-3/TRBV12-4	TRBJ2-5	CASSFGGGLETQYF	TGTGCCAGCAGTTTTGGGGGGGGATTGGAGACCCAGTACTTC
many	-	TRBV9	TRBJ2-1	CASSVGDNPYNEQFF	TGTGCCAGCAGCGTAGGGGACAACCCCTACAATGAGCAGTTCTTC